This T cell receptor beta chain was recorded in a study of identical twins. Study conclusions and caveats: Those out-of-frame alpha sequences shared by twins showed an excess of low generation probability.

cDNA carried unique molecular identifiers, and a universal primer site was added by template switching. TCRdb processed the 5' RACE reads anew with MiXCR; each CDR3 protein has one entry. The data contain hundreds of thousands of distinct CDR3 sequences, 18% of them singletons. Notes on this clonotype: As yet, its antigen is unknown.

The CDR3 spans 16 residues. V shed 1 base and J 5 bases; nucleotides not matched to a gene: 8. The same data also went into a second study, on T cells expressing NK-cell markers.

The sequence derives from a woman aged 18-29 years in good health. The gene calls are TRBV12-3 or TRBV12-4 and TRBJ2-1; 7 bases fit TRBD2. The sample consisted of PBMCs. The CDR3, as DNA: TGTGCCAGCAGTTTAGGTCCAGCGGGGAGAAACAATGAGCAGTTCTTC. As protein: CASSLGPAGRNNEQFF.